The rows below give T cell receptor beta chains drawn from one sample of a study of T cell responses to AZD1222 COVID-19 vaccine. Measured with immunoSEQ multiplex PCR; TCRdb has only the in-frame clones, and not every one. The sample yields around 140,000 clones, more than 85% seen once. The source material was peripheral blood, sampled 28 days after the second AZD1222 dose. These receptors all stem from an adult who received the AZD1222 COVID-19 vaccine. CDR3s include the opening cysteine and the closing phenylalanine or tryptophan. Fields, in order: clone size, V gene, CDR3 protein. Clone size, where shown, is once, few, many, or a class for clones that have expanded.

. | TRBV6-1 | CASSERGSGNEQFF
once | TRBV7-2 | CASSLMAGLVTGELFF
. | TRBV12-3/TRBV12-4 | CASSVGTARGYTF
once | TRBV3-1/TRBV3-2 | CASSRTSGSRETQYF
. | TRBV6-1 | CASSEQGAWDIQYF
. | TRBV6-5 | CASSSAGEGSYGYTF
once | TRBV5-1 | CASSLVASGQETQYF
. | TRBV5-6 | CASSLVELAGYTF
. | TRBV19 | CASHKTGVNNEQFF
. | TRBV12-3/TRBV12-4 | CASSLSASPLHF
. | TRBV19 | CASDTGASGNTIYF
. | TRBV11-3 | CASSLGPWQNTGELFF
. | TRBV6-1 | CASSEMTSYREEQFF
. | TRBV7-3 | CASSLGGAGNTIYF
. | TRBV3-1/TRBV3-2 | CASSQDYEQYF
. | TRBV2 | CARRGEERGADTQYF
. | TRBV28 | CASSLVQLNYGYTF
. | TRBV10-1 | CASSSGASDTQYF
. | TRBV6-6 | CASSGGTEAFF
. | TRBV7-6 | CASSQLVRSEQYF
. | TRBV11-3 | CASSFAGVDGYTF
. | TRBV7-9 | CASSPSRAGQETQYF
. | TRBV10-3 | CAISSQRSTDTQYF